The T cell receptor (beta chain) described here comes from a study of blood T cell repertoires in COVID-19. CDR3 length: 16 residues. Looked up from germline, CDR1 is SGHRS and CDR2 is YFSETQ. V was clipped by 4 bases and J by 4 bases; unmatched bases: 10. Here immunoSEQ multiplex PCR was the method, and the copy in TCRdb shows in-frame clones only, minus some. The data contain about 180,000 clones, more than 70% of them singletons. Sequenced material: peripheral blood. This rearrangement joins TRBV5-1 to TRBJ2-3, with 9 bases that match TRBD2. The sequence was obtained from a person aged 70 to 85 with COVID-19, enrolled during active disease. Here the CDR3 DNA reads TGCGCCAGCAGCATCCGACTAAGCGGGGGGTCAGATACGCAGTATTTT. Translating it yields CASSIRLSGGSDTQYF.